The TCR beta chain under discussion was sequenced for a study of blood T cells in healthy people across ages. Combining a sample-barcoded 5' primer with a J-beta primer mix, a second PCR ran for about 7 to 11 cycles. With 12 random nucleotides, a template-switch adaptor tagged each individual cDNA molecule. TCRdb called the 5' RACE reads again in MiXCR, with one record for every CDR3 protein. The data show approximately 360,000 distinct CDR3 sequences, more than 45% seen once. At least 5 micrograms of total RNA were extracted per sample. Germline assignment: CDR1 SQVTM and CDR2 ANQGSEA. The CDR3 runs 14 residues. As regards this clonotype: The junction and the germline gene differ at one end; a read error may be behind it.

This sequence joins TRBV29-1 and TRBJ2-7; D possibly matches TRBD1 or TRBD2 (5 bases each). The clonotype originates from a man aged 55 to 70 in good health. The specimen sequenced was blood. The CDR3 bases are TGCAGCGTCGAAGGGACGGCTGGACTCTACGAGCAGTACTTC. This translates into CSVEGTAGLYEQYF.